This passage covers 26 T cell receptor beta chains from one sample sequenced in a study of T cells in Graves' hyperthyroidism and ophthalmopathy (dated by TCRdb to about 2019). Receptor amplification or capture employed multiplex PCR. Sequencing instrument: Illumina HiSeq 2000. The TCR beta CDR3 regions were amplified from RNA transcripts. A first-round RT-PCR of the TCR CDR3 used the HTBI primer set with the Qiagen OneStep RT-PCR kit. TCRdb passed the public sequencing reads through fastp at Q25 and MiXCR, retaining productive beta sequences. Rows are unified per CDR3 protein, each entry keeping the most common DNA and genes. Counted in this sample were 300,000 to 450,000 distinct CDR3 sequences; more than 11% of them appeared once. 11% of the sample belongs to the ten largest clones. The sequenced sample consisted of blood. The receptors stem from a woman between 55 and 75 years old with Graves' hyperthyroidism.

This clonotype has at least ten counts. J is TRBJ2-6 and V is TRBV3-1; TRBD2 matches at 8 bases. There are 18 residues in the CDR3. The germline V gene has CDR1 LGHDT and CDR2 YNNKEL (reference sequence). The trim removed 4 bases at V and 0 bases at J, leaving 8 bases unmatched. The CDR3 spells CASSPISGTVSGANVLTF. The CDR3 bases are TGTGCCAGCAGCCCTATTAGCGGGACGGTCTCTGGGGCCAACGTCCTGACTTTC.

Concerning this clonotype: A much larger clone differs by one base, so this may be a read error. The rearrangement uses TRBV3-1 and TRBJ1-2, with a possible D match to TRBD1 (6 bases). Germline CDR1 is LGHDT and CDR2 is YNNKEL (reference sequence). The CDR3 is 15 amino acids. The V gene lost 3 bases and the J gene lost 7 bases, with 18 bases spanning the gap. The CDR3 loop is CASSQNDRKPCGYTF. For the CDR3, the DNA is TGTGCCAGCAGCCAGAATGACAGGAAACCGTGTGGCTACACCTTC.

This clonotype has just a few counts. The V gene is TRBV28, the J gene TRBJ2-6; D is possibly TRBD1 or TRBD2 (6 bases each). Trimming cost V 8 bases and J 4 bases, with 15 bases left between them. Germline CDR1 and CDR2: MDHEN and SYDVKM. The CDR3 consists of 15 residues. This CDR3 is CASRRGLLGANVLTF. CDR3 sequence (DNA): TGTGCCAGCCGCCGGGGGCTGCTCGGGGCCAACGTCCTGACTTTC.

This clonotype was seen only a few times. The chain uses TRBV3-1 and TRBJ1-4; 12 bases map to TRBD1. The ends lost 0 bases at V and 16 bases at J; junction bases unmatched: 9. CDR3 length: 15 amino acids. CDR1 is LGHDT, CDR2 YNNKEL, per germline (reference sequence). Here the CDR3 reads CASSQDPGQGANRFF. In DNA form, the CDR3 reads TGTGCCAGCAGCCAAGATCCGGGACAGGGGGCCAATCGGTTTTTT.

This clonotype was detected ten times or more. The chain combines TRBV6-1 with TRBJ2-1; TRBD2 agrees at 10 bases. CDR3 size: 15 residues. The J segment lost 8 bases and the V segment lost 10 bases, leaving 14 bases of the junction unmatched. Germline V lookup: CDR1 MNHNS, CDR2 SASEGT. CDR3 amino acids: CATCQNSGRRYEQFF. The DNA for the CDR3 is TGTGCCACTTGCCAAAATAGCGGGAGGAGGTATGAGCAGTTCTTC.

This clonotype came up many times. The chain joins TRBV6-5 to TRBJ2-1; D may be TRBD1 or TRBD2 (5 bases each). CDR1 is MNHEY and CDR2 is SVGAGI in the germline V gene. The CDR3 sequence is 16 residues long. V lost 2 bases, J lost 8 bases, and 19 bases lay in between. The CDR3: CASSYGGVGVAYEQFF. The CDR3 coding sequence is TGTGCCAGCAGTTACGGTGGGGTGGGGGTTGCCTATGAGCAGTTCTTC.

This clonotype was observed at least ten times. The J gene is TRBJ1-2, the V gene TRBV9; possible D gene TRBD1, 5 bases. V lost 3 bases, J lost 7 bases, and 16 bases lay in between. Germline CDR1 is SGDLS and CDR2 is YYNGEE. This CDR3 has 14 residues. This CDR3 reads CASSADTAYGGYTF. CDR3 nucleotide sequence: TGTGCCAGCAGCGCGGACACCGCCTATGGTGGCTACACCTTC.

This clonotype has at least ten counts. The chain links TRBV24-1 to TRBJ1-5; D remains ambiguous. CDR1 and CDR2 from the germline V gene are KGHDR and SFDVKD. V lost 2 bases, J lost 2 bases, and 12 bases lay in between. The CDR3 runs to 16 residues. Written as DNA, the CDR3 is TGTGCCACCAGTGATTCCACAGCTGGGGGCAATCAGCCCCAGCATTTT. Translation gives CATSDSTAGGNQPQHF.

This clonotype was picked up many times. V usage is TRBV29-1 and J usage is TRBJ2-5, with D perhaps TRBD1 (6 bases). Trimming took off 4 bases at V and 0 bases at J, with 9 bases between the two ends. In germline, CDR1 is SQVTM, CDR2 ANQGSEA. CDR3 length: 13 amino acids. CDR3 DNA: TGCAGCGTTGGTCAGGGGTACCAAGAGACCCAGTACTTC. Translated: CSVGQGYQETQYF. The full variable domain, in which reference TRBV29-1 and TRBJ2-5 provide the parts outside the CDR3, is SAVISQKPSRDICQRGTSLTIQCQVDSQVTMMFWYRQQPGQSLTLIATANQGSEATYESGFVIDKFPISRPNLTFSTLTVSNMSPEDSSIYLCSVGQGYQETQYFGPGTRLLVL.

This clonotype was observed a few times. As DNA, the CDR3 is TGTGCCACCAGTGAGGGTCAGTCCCAGTACTTC. Its protein is CATSEGQSQYF. The chain combines TRBV24-1 with TRBJ2-5; no definite D call. The CDR3 covers 11 residues. Between the trimmed V and J ends, which lost 4 bases and 9 bases, there was a span of 8 bases. Germline values: CDR1 KGHDR, CDR2 SFDVKD.

This clonotype showed up many times. This sequence joins TRBV12-3 or TRBV12-4 and TRBJ2-7; D is possibly TRBD2 (6 bases). V was shortened by 2 bases and J by 3 bases, with 8 bases between the two germline ends. This CDR3 comprises 13 residues. DNA of the CDR3: TGTGCCAGCAGTTTAATTAGCGGCTACGAGCAGTACTTC. The encoded protein is CASSLISGYEQYF.

This clonotype was seen more than once but under ten times. The rearrangement links TRBV5-5 to TRBJ1-3; D ambiguous. This CDR3 has 15 residues. The germline gives CDR1 SGHKS, CDR2 YYEKEE (reference sequence). V was trimmed by 0 bases and J by 0 bases, leaving 7 bases between them. CDR3 bases: TGTGCCAGCAGCTTGGATAGATACTCTGGAAACACCATATATTTT. The encoded protein is CASSLDRYSGNTIYF. Full variable domain (missing parts from reference TRBV5-5 and TRBJ1-3): DAGVTQSPTHLIKTRGQQVTLRCSPISGHKSVSWYQQVLGQGPQFIFQYYEKEERGRGNFPDRFSARQFPNYSSELNVNALLLGDSALYLCASSLDRYSGNTIYFGEGSWLTVV.

Ten or more counts support this clonotype. The chain has TRBV12-3 or TRBV12-4 and TRBJ1-2, with TRBD1 matching over 8 bases. This CDR3 is built from 16 residues. The V segment lost 6 bases and the J segment 5 bases; nucleotides outside the gene matches: 14. This CDR3 is CASSIGGPTGAYGYTF. Here the CDR3 DNA reads TGTGCCAGCAGCATAGGGGGGCCGACAGGGGCTTATGGCTACACCTTC.

Only a few counts were recorded for this clonotype. V and J are TRBV5-6 and TRBJ2-1; TRBD1 might be the D (6 bases). There are 13 residues in the CDR3. From germline, CDR1 is SGHDT and CDR2 YYEEEE. V was trimmed by 1 base and J by 12 bases, leaving 14 bases between them. DNA of the CDR3: TGTGCCAGCAGCTTGCCCTATCTAGGGGGGCAGTTCTTC. This translates into CASSLPYLGGQFF.

The sample holds a few counts of this clonotype. The J gene is TRBJ2-7, the V gene TRBV20-1; D call uncertain. The CDR3 extends over 13 amino acids. The V and J ends lost 3 bases and 2 bases respectively, with 11 bases between them. Germline CDR1 is DFQATT and CDR2 is SNEGSKA (reference sequence). CDR3 DNA: TGCAGTGCTAGCACTATGGGGACCTACGAGCAGTACTTC. This translates into CSASTMGTYEQYF.

This chain uses TRBV10-3 with TRBJ2-5; weak D call: TRBD2 (6 bases). V dropped 6 bases and J dropped 4 bases, with 12 bases sitting between them. The CDR3 consists of 13 residues. Germline-derived CDR1 and CDR2 are ENHRY and SYGVKD. CDR3 nucleotides: TGTGCCATCAGCCGGGAGTTTAGAGAGACCCAGTACTTC. Residues: CAISREFRETQYF.

This clonotype was picked up many times. The chain employs TRBV12-3 or TRBV12-4 and TRBJ2-2, with D maybe TRBD1 (6 bases). Trimming removed 5 bases from V and 4 bases from J, with 20 bases in between. The CDR3 is made up of 17 amino acids. This CDR3 is CASSDGQKGKGTGELFF. CDR3 nucleotides: TGTGCCAGCAGTGACGGACAGAAGGGAAAGGGCACCGGGGAGCTGTTTTTT.

This clonotype was detected many times. The rearrangement uses TRBV28 and TRBJ1-6; 8 bases fit TRBD1. The CDR3 contains 15 residues. The junction had 7 bases not matched to a gene; V was cut back by 2 bases and J by 10 bases. Per the germline V gene, CDR1 is MDHEN and CDR2 is SYDVKM. CDR3 protein: CASSLPDREESPLHF. CDR3 DNA sequence: TGTGCCAGCAGTTTACCGGACAGGGAAGAATCACCCCTCCACTTT.

In its sample, this clonotype was seen many times. The rearrangement links TRBV29-1 to TRBJ2-1; the match to TRBD2 covers 9 bases. Germline V gene data show CDR1 as SQVTM and CDR2 as ANQGSEA. The CDR3 extends over 11 amino acids. V was clipped by 3 bases and J by 12 bases; unmatched bases: 3. CDR3 DNA: TGCAGCGTTGATCGAGCGGGAGGGCAGTTCTTC. Its translation: CSVDRAGGQFF.

This clonotype has ten or more counts. The chain carries TRBV3-1 and TRBJ1-1; TRBD1 aligns across 7 bases. Germline V gene lookup returns CDR1 LGHDT and CDR2 YNNKEL (reference sequence). V was pared by 3 bases and J by 1 base, with 2 bases of the junction left unmatched. The CDR3 runs to 14 residues. The CDR3: CASSQDRWNTEAFF. CDR3 coding DNA: TGTGCCAGCAGCCAGGACAGGTGGAACACTGAAGCTTTCTTT. The full variable domain, its missing parts supplied by reference TRBV3-1 and TRBJ1-1, is DTAVSQTPKYLVTQMGNDKSIKCEQNLGHDTMYWYKQDSKKFLKIMFSYNNKELIINETVPNRFSPKSPDKAHLNLHINSLELGDSAVYFCASSQDRWNTEAFFGQGTRLTVV.

Many counts were recorded for this clonotype. V is TRBV11-3 and J is TRBJ2-1; TRBD2 aligns across 9 bases. This CDR3 is 15 amino acids long. Germline trimming cut 5 bases from V and 7 bases from J; bases unmatched to any gene: 9. Per the germline V gene, CDR1 is SGHNT and CDR2 is YENEEA. The CDR3 sequence is CASSPGSGRKNEQFF. The CDR3 bases are TGTGCCAGCAGCCCCGGGAGCGGGAGGAAGAATGAGCAGTTCTTC.

In this sample, this clonotype turned up a few times. The V gene is TRBV20-1, the J gene TRBJ2-3, with a weak D call TRBD2 (6 bases). The CDR3 sequence is 16 residues long. Germline CDR1 DFQATT, CDR2 SNEGSKA (reference sequence). The V end lost 3 bases, the J end lost 3 bases, and 19 bases lay between the germline ends. The CDR3 sequence: CSASTRESAATDTQYF. DNA for the CDR3: TGCAGTGCTAGTACTCGGGAGAGCGCGGCAACAGATACGCAGTATTTT.

A remark on this clonotype: A read error may be the cause here, since a much bigger clone is one base away. The chain joins TRBV5-1 to TRBJ2-7; a weak D match, TRBD1 (5 bases). Germline V gene lookup returns CDR1 SGHRS and CDR2 YFSETQ. The CDR3 extends over 14 amino acids. The CDR3 protein is CASNLITGSYEQYF. The CDR3 bases are TGCGCCAGCAACTTGATCACAGGTTCCTACGAGCAGTACTTC.

This clonotype was seen only a few times. The J gene is TRBJ2-3, the V gene TRBV7-2; TRBD2 matches at 12 bases. CDR1 and CDR2 (germline): SGHTA, FQGNSA. There are 20 residues in the CDR3. The J segment lost 0 bases and the V segment lost 5 bases, leaving 15 bases of the junction unmatched. Here the CDR3 reads CASSRSGTSGRFSSTDTQYF. CDR3 nucleotides: TGTGCCAGCAGCCGATCCGGGACTAGCGGGCGCTTCTCTAGCACAGATACGCAGTATTTT.

This clonotype showed up just a few times. The rearrangement links TRBV30 to TRBJ1-2; TRBD1 matches at 7 bases. There are 12 residues in the CDR3. Germline V gene data show CDR1 as GTSNPN and CDR2 as SVGIG (reference sequence). Trimming removed 8 bases from V and 4 bases from J; junction bases left unmatched: 7. In nucleotides, the CDR3 is TGTGCCCAAAACAGGGGTGGCTATGGCTACACCTTC. This translates into CAQNRGGYGYTF. The complete variable domain, with remaining parts taken from reference TRBV30 and TRBJ1-2, reads SQTIHQWPATLVQPVGSPLSLECTVEGTSNPNLYWYRQAAGRGLQLLFYSVGIGQISSEVPQNLSASRPQDRQFILSSKKLLLSDSGFYLCAQNRGGYGYTFGSGTRLTVV.

V is TRBV6-2 or TRBV6-3 and J is TRBJ2-1; D is ambiguous. V lost 8 bases, J lost 3 bases, and 5 bases lay in between. CDR3 length: 11 amino acids. Germline V lookup: CDR1 MNHEY, CDR2 SVGEGT. The CDR3 bases are TGTGCCAGCGCTGTCTACAATGAGCAGTTCTTC. It is translated as CASAVYNEQFF.